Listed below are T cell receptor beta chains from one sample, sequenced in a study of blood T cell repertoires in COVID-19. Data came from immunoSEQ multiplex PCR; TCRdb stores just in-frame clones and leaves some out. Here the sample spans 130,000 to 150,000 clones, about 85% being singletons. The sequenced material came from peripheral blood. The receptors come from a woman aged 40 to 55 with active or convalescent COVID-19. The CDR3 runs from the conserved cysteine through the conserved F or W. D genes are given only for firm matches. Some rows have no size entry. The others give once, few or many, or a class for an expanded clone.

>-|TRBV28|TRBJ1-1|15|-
CASSFYRDLNTEAFF
TGTGCCAGCAGTTTCTACAGGGACCTGAACACTGAAGCTTTCTTT
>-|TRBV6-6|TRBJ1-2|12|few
CASSYSRGGYTF
TGTGCCAGCAGTTACTCGAGGGGGGGCTACACCTTC
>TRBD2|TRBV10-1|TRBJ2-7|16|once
CASSDLRSGGSYEQYF
TGCGCCAGCAGTGACCTTAGGAGCGGGGGCTCCTACGAGCAGTACTTC
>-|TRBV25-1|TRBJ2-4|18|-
CASSGIRDGSPSKNIQYF
TGTGCCAGCAGTGGGATACGGGATGGCAGCCCCTCCAAAAACATTCAGTACTTC
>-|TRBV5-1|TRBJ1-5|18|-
CASSLGGGITYSNQPQHF
TGCGCCAGCAGCTTGGGAGGGGGTATTACCTATAGCAATCAGCCCCAGCATTTT
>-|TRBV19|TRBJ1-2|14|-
CASSSGVPNYGYTF
TGTGCCAGTAGTTCGGGAGTCCCTAACTATGGCTACACCTTC
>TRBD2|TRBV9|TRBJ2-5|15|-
CASSVAAGGQETQYF
TGTGCCAGCAGCGTAGCAGCGGGGGGGCAAGAGACCCAGTACTTC
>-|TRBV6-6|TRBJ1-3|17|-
CASSLTAPHSGGNTIYF
TGTGCCAGCAGTCTGACAGCACCCCACTCCGGGGGAAACACCATATATTTT
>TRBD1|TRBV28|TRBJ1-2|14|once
CAILGRDSNYGYTF
TGTGCCATTTTAGGCCGGGACAGCAACTATGGCTACACCTTC
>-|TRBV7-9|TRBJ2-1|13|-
CASSSSPLNEQFF
TGTGCCAGCAGCTCCTCCCCCCTCAATGAGCAGTTCTTC
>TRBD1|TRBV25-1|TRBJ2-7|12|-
CASSALQGKQYF
TGTGCCAGCAGTGCATTACAGGGGAAGCAGTACTTC
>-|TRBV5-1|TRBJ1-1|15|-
CASRKSGASNTEAFF
TGCGCCAGCAGGAAGTCAGGGGCTTCGAACACTGAAGCTTTCTTT
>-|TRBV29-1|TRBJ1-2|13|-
CSAVRGFDYGYTF
TGCAGCGCGGTGAGAGGGTTCGACTATGGCTACACCTTC
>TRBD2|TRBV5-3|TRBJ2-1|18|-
CARSPRLVGRALNNEQFF
TGTGCCAGAAGCCCGCGGTTGGTCGGGAGGGCCCTCAACAATGAGCAGTTCTTC
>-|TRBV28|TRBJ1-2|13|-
CASSYSANYGYTF
TGTGCCAGCAGTTACAGTGCCAACTATGGCTACACCTTC
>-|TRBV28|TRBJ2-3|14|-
CASSLAGGADTQYF
TGTGCCAGCAGTTTAGCAGGAGGGGCAGATACGCAGTATTTT
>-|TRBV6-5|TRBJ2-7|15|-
CASSITGTSTYEQYF
TGTGCCAGCAGTATAACCGGGACATCAACCTACGAGCAGTACTTC
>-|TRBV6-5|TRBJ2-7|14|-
CASRRQGHPYEQYF
TGTGCCAGCAGAAGGCAAGGACATCCCTACGAGCAGTACTTC
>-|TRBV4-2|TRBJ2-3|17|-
CASSQKDMTAPGNTQYF
TGTGCCAGCAGCCAAAAGGATATGACCGCCCCGGGAAATACGCAGTATTTT
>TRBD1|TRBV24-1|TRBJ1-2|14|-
CATSDRDRGGGYTF
TGTGCCACCAGTGACCGCGACAGGGGCGGCGGCTACACCTTC
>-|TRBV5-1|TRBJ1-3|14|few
CASSRGISGNTIYF
TGCGCCAGCAGTAGAGGAATCTCTGGAAACACCATATATTTT
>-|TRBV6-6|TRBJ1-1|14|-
CASSYRVLYTEAFF
TGTGCCAGCAGTTACCGAGTCCTGTACACTGAAGCTTTCTTT
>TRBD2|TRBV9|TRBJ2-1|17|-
CASSVGLAGASYNEQFF
TGTGCCAGCAGCGTAGGACTAGCGGGGGCCTCCTACAATGAGCAGTTCTTC
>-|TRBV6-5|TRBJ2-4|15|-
CASRQGMLAKNIQYF
TGTGCCAGCAGGCAGGGTATGCTAGCCAAAAACATTCAGTACTTC
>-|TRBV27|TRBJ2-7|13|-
CASSLKRFYEQYF
TGTGCCAGCAGTTTAAAGCGGTTCTACGAGCAGTACTTC
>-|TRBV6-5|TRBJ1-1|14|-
CASTPGGPETEAFF
TGTGCCAGCACCCCCGGGGGACCTGAGACTGAAGCTTTCTTT
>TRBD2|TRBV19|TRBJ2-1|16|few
CASRYATSGAYNEQFF
TGTGCCAGTAGGTACGCAACTAGCGGAGCCTACAATGAGCAGTTCTTC
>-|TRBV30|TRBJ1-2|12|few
CAWGHQGMGYTF
TGTGCCTGGGGGCATCAGGGAATGGGCTACACCTTC
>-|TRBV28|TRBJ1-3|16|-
CASSPTVNRVGNTIYF
TGTGCCAGCAGCCCGACCGTAAACAGGGTTGGAAACACCATATATTTT
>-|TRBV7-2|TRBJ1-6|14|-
CASSSNTGNSPLHF
TGTGCCAGCAGCTCTAACACAGGAAATTCACCCCTCCACTTT
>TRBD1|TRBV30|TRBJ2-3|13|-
CAWRRTGADTQYF
TGTGCCTGGAGGCGGACAGGGGCAGATACGCAGTATTTT
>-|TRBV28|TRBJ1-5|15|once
CASLGAPGVGQPQHF
TGTGCCAGCTTGGGGGCGCCCGGGGTGGGTCAGCCCCAGCATTTT
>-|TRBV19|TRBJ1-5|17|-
CASSARQVRYSNQPQHF
TGTGCCAGTAGTGCCCGACAGGTCAGATATAGCAATCAGCCCCAGCATTTT
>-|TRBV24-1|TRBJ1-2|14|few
CATSSEQGAYGYTF
TGTGCCACCAGCTCCGAACAGGGAGCCTATGGCTACACCTTC
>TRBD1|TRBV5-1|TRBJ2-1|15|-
CASSLGDRVANEQFF
TGCGCCAGCAGCTTGGGGGACAGGGTCGCCAATGAGCAGTTCTTC
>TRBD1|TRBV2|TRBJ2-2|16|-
CASSRTGMENTGELFF
TGTGCCAGCAGTAGGACAGGGATGGAGAACACCGGGGAGCTGTTTTTT
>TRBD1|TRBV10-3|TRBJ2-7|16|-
CAISEPDRGPSYEQYF
TGTGCCATCAGTGAGCCTGACAGGGGCCCTTCCTACGAGCAGTACTTC
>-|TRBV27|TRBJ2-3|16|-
CASSFSGDSSTDTQYF
TGTGCCAGCAGTTTTTCCGGGGATTCAAGCACAGATACGCAGTATTTT
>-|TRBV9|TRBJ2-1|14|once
CASSVVGAYNEQFF
TGTGCCAGCAGCGTAGTTGGGGCTTACAATGAGCAGTTCTTC
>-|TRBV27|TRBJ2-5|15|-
CASSLFQGGQETQYF
TGTGCCAGCAGTTTATTTCAGGGGGGCCAAGAGACCCAGTACTTC
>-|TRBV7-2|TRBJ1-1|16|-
CASRERGGLMNTEAFF
TGTGCCAGCAGGGAAAGAGGCGGCCTCATGAACACTGAAGCTTTCTTT
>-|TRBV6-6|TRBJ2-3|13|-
CASSYYRADTQYF
TGTGCCAGCAGTTACTATCGCGCAGATACGCAGTATTTT
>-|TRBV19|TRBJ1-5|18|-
CASSLDTGGGFSNQPQHF
TGTGCCAGTAGTCTTGATACAGGTGGCGGATTTAGCAATCAGCCCCAGCATTTT
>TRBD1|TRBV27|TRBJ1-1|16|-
CASSFLPAAGGKEAFF
TGTGCCAGCAGTTTCCTCCCGGCGGCAGGGGGTAAGGAAGCTTTCTTT
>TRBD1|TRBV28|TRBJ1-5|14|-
CASSWAGGSQPQHF
TGTGCCAGCAGTTGGGCAGGGGGAAGTCAGCCCCAGCATTTT
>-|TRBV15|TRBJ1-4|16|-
CATSRDRAGLNEKLFF
TGTGCCACCAGCAGAGATCGGGCAGGGCTAAATGAAAAACTGTTTTTT
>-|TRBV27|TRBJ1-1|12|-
CASSFGGAEAFF
TGTGCCAGCAGTTTCGGGGGGGCTGAAGCTTTCTTT
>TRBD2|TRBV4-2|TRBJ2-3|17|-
CASSPKRTSGGTDTQYF
TGTGCCAGCAGCCCCAAGCGGACTAGCGGGGGCACAGATACGCAGTATTTT
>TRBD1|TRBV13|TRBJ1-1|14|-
CASRAGTGPVGAFF
TGTGCCAGCAGGGCCGGGACAGGCCCGGTAGGAGCTTTCTTT